This TCR beta chain was recovered during a study of blood T cell repertoires in COVID-19. Authors' analysis steps: Amplification of reference gene primers was used by the study to estimate nucleated cell counts. TCRdb's copy holds only in-frame clones and misses some; the assay was immunoSEQ multiplex PCR. The DNA gave D and trimming, while V, J and clone size come from that table. The sample has 130,000 or so clones; about nine tenths are singletons. V was trimmed by 7 bases and J by 2 bases, leaving 14 bases between them. Germline-derived CDR1 and CDR2 are MRHNA and SNTAGT. This CDR3 spans 14 amino acids.

The TCR sequence derives from a man between 45 and 60 years old with active COVID-19. The sequencing input was peripheral blood. The V gene is TRBV6-4, the J gene TRBJ1-1, with D perhaps matching TRBD1 (6 bases). CDR3 bases: TGTGCCAGCAAAAGGGGGATGAGAAACACTGAAGCTTTCTTT. Translation: CASKRGMRNTEAFF.